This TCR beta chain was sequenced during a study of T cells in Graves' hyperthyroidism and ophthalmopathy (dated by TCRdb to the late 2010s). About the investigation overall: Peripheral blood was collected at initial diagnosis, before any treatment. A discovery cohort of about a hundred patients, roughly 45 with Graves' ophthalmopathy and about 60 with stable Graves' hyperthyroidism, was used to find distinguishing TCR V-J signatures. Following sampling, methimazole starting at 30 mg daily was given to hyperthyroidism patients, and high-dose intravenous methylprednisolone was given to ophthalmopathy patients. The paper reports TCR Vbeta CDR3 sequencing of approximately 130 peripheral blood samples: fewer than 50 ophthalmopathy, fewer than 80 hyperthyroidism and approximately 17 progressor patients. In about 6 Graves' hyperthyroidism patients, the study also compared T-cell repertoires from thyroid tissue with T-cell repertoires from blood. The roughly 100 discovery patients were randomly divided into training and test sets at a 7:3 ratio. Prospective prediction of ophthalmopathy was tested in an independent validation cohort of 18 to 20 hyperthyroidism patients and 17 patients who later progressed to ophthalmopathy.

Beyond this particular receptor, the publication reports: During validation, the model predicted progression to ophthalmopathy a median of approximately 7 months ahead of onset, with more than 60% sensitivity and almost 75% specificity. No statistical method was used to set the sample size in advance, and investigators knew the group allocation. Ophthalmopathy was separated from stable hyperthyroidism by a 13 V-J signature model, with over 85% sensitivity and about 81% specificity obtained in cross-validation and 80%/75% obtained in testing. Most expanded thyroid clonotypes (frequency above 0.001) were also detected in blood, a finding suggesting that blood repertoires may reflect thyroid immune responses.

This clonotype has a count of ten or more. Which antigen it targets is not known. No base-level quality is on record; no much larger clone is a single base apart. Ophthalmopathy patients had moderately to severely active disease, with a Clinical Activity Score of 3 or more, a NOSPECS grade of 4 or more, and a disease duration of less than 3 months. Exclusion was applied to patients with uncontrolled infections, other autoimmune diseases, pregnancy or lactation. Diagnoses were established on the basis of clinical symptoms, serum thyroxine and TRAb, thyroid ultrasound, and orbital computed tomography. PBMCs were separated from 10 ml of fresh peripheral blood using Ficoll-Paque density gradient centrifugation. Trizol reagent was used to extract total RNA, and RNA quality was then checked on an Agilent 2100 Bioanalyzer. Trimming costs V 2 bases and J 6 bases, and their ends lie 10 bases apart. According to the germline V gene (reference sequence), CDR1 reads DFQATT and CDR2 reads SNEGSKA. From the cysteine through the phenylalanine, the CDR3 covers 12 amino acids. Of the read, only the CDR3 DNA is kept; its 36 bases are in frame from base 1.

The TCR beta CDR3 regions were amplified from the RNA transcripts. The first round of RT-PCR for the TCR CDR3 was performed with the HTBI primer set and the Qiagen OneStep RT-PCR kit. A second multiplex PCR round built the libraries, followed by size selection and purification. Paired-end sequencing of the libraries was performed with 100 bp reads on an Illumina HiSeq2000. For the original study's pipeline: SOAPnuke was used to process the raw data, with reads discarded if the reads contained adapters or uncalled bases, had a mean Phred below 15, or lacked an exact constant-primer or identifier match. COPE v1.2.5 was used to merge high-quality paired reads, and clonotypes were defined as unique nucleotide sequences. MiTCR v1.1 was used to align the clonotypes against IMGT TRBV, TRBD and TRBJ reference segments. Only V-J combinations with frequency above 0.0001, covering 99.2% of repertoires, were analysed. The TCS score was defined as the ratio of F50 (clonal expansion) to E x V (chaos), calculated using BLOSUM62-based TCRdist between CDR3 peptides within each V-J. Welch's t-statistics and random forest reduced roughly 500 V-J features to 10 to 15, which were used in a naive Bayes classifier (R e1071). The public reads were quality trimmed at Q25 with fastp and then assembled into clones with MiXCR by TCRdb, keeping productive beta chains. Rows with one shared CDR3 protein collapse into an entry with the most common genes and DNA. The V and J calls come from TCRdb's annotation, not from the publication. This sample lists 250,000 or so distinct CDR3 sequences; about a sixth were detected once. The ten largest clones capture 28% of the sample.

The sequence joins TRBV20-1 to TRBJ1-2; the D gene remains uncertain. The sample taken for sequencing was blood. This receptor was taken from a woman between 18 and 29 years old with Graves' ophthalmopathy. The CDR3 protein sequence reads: CSARHGSDGYTF. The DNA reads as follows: TGCAGTGCTAGACACGGATCTGATGGCTACACCTTC.